This is a list of T cell receptor beta chains from one sample in a study of CD4 T cells in relation to SARS-CoV-2 and coronaviruses. Which antigens these TCRs recognize remains unknown. Sequencing used immunoSEQ multiplex PCR; TCRdb keeps in-frame clones, though not all of them. The sample shows more than 20,000 clones, over 70% of them seen only once. The sample comprised CD4+ T cells from PBMCs, cultured in vitro. These receptors came from a human donor in good health. Each CDR3 is given with its conserved first and last residue. D genes are given only for firm matches. The size entry is marked missing in some rows and otherwise reads once, few, many or a size class.

v_call	j_call	d_call	clone_size	cdr3_aa	cdr3_nt
TRBV4-2	TRBJ1-6	NA	NA	CASTPGGGTDSPLHF	TGTGCCAGCACCCCGGGGGGGGGCACTGATTCACCCCTCCACTTT
TRBV2	TRBJ1-5	NA	NA	CASTSEAQPQHF	TGTGCCAGCACCAGTGAAGCTCAGCCCCAGCATTTT
TRBV28	TRBJ1-6	NA	NA	CASSVQGGPSSPLHF	TGTGCCAGCAGTGTACAGGGAGGTCCGTCCTCACCCCTCCACTTT
TRBV28	TRBJ2-7	NA	NA	CASSLDTEHPQYF	TGTGCCAGCAGTTTGGATACGGAGCATCCGCAGTACTTC
TRBV5-4	TRBJ1-2	TRBD1	NA	CASSETGFYGYTF	TGTGCCAGCAGCGAGACAGGGTTCTATGGCTACACCTTC
TRBV11-2	TRBJ2-4	TRBD1	NA	CASSRSGQGVIQYF	TGTGCCAGCAGCCGATCGGGGCAGGGGGTCATTCAGTACTTC
TRBV13	TRBJ2-1	TRBD1	NA	CASSLGRGPWSYNEQFF	TGTGCCAGCAGCTTGGGCAGGGGGCCTTGGTCCTACAATGAGCAGTTCTTC
TRBV28	TRBJ2-7	TRBD2	NA	CASSFSGRAYEQYF	TGTGCCAGCAGTTTTAGCGGGAGGGCCTACGAGCAGTACTTC
TRBV19	TRBJ2-7	NA	NA	CATQAGTAYYEQYF	TGTGCCACTCAAGCCGGGACGGCGTATTACGAGCAGTACTTC
TRBV20-1	TRBJ1-2	TRBD1	NA	CSVDRGYGYTF	TGCAGTGTAGACAGGGGGTATGGCTACACCTTC
TRBV3-1/TRBV3-2	TRBJ2-3	NA	NA	CASSQGGTDTQYF	TGTGCCAGCAGCCAAGGAGGCACAGATACGCAGTATTTT
TRBV2	TRBJ2-1	NA	few	CASRYYSYNEQFF	TGTGCCAGCAGATACTACTCCTACAATGAGCAGTTCTTC
TRBV5-4	TRBJ1-1	TRBD1	NA	CASSLGQLSNTEAFF	TGTGCCAGCAGCCTGGGACAGTTGTCGAACACTGAAGCTTTCTTT
TRBV7-8	TRBJ1-1	NA	NA	CASSHREGTTEAFF	TGTGCCAGCAGTCACCGGGAAGGGACCACTGAAGCTTTCTTT
TRBV27	TRBJ1-5	NA	NA	CASSSGTLQGPQHF	TGTGCCAGCAGTTCCGGGACGCTTCAAGGGCCCCAGCATTTT
TRBV7-9	TRBJ2-1	TRBD1	NA	CASSQRQGETYNEQFF	TGTGCCAGCAGCCAGAGACAGGGGGAGACCTACAATGAGCAGTTCTTC
TRBV6-1	TRBJ2-7	NA	NA	CASSAFIWGTRIYEQYF	TGTGCCAGCAGTGCCTTCATTTGGGGAACTAGAATCTACGAGCAGTACTTC
TRBV6-5	TRBJ2-3	TRBD2	once	CASSWGRAADTQYF	TGTGCCAGCAGTTGGGGGAGGGCCGCAGATACGCAGTATTTT